The clone carrying this T cell receptor (beta chain) was seen a handful of times. Its antigen remains unidentified. Sequence at one end of the junction differs from germline and may be a read error. Germline values: CDR1 SQVTM, CDR2 ANQGSEA. The CDR3 totals 12 residues. This sample is drawn from a study of CD8+ T cells in alopecia areata. The authors extracted RNA and reverse transcribed it into cDNA as the sequencing template. Sequencing was performed with immunoSEQ multiplex PCR; in TCRdb, only in-frame clones are kept and a portion is missing. The table lists approximately 66,000 clones, 50% to 75% of them singletons. Study results and caveats: It was lesional scalp, especially alopecia totalis/universalis, that showed higher clonality than normal scalp.

Sample: CD8+ T cells sorted from blood, taken at week 0. The receptor comes from a human donor with alopecia areata. The rearrangement links TRBV29-1 to TRBJ2-7; weak D call: TRBD1 (5 bases). CDR3 DNA sequence: TGCAGCGTTGAAGACCTGGAAAGGGGCAACCACTTC. It specifies CSVEDLERGNHF.